The 11 T cell receptor beta chains presented below share a single source sample, sequenced in a study of blood T cell repertoires in COVID-19. Clones were sequenced by immunoSEQ multiplex PCR, and TCRdb holds only the in-frame ones, with some missing. This sample has 350,000 to 450,000 clones; 85% to 90% occur once, and the top ten carry 1.5% to 2%. What was sequenced was PBMCs or T cells enriched from blood (not recorded which). The source of these receptors is a woman in her twenties or thirties who had recovered from COVID-19.

The chain links TRBV28 to TRBJ1-2; tentatively, D is TRBD1 (6 bases). The CDR3 consists of 14 residues. V was shortened by 1 base and J by 2 bases, with 8 bases between the two germline ends. From germline, CDR1 is MDHEN and CDR2 SYDVKM. The CDR3 here is CASSLSTGNYGYTF. DNA of the CDR3: TGTGCCAGCAGTTTATCAACAGGGAACTATGGCTACACCTTC.

The rearrangement joins TRBV18 to TRBJ2-3; TRBD2 matches at 9 bases. The germline V gene encodes CDR1 KGHSH and CDR2 LQKENI. J lost 0 bases, V lost 4 bases, and 2 bases had no gene match. The CDR3 extends over 15 amino acids. This CDR3 is CASSRLAVSTDTQYF. DNA for the CDR3: TGTGCCAGCTCACGACTAGCGGTTAGCACAGATACGCAGTATTTT.

V and J are TRBV18 and TRBJ2-7; 7 nucleotides line up with TRBD2. The germline V gene encodes CDR1 KGHSH and CDR2 LQKENI. With 0 bases clipped from V and 3 bases from J, the junction kept 8 bases outside the gene matches. The CDR3 length is 16 residues. The chain's CDR3 is CASSPPSRAGYYEQYF. The DNA of the CDR3 is TGTGCCAGCTCACCACCCAGCCGAGCGGGGTACTACGAGCAGTACTTC.

The chain employs TRBV9 and TRBJ1-1; no reliable D call. V was cut by 4 bases and J by 4 bases, with 20 bases left in between. Germline V lookup: CDR1 SGDLS, CDR2 YYNGEE. The CDR3 spans 16 residues. CDR3 protein: CASSPTTRLLLTEAFF. The CDR3 DNA sequence: TGTGCCAGCAGCCCGACTACCCGTCTTCTCCTCACTGAAGCTTTCTTT.

The chain is built from TRBV7-2 and TRBJ1-6; TRBD1 matches 8 bases. Germline V gives CDR1 SGHTA, CDR2 FQGNSA. This CDR3 spans 17 amino acids. V lost 1 base and J lost 7; bases outside the gene matches: 9. The CDR3 coding sequence is TGTGCCAGCAGCTTAGTCGGCAGGGGGCTCAGCAATTCACCCCTCCACTTT. Encoded protein: CASSLVGRGLSNSPLHF.

The chain has TRBV4-1 and TRBJ1-3; maybe TRBD1 (5 bases). The CDR3 has 14 residues. Germline lookup yields CDR1 MGHRA and CDR2 YSYEKL. The germline V and J ends were trimmed by 0 bases and 2 bases, with 5 bases remaining between them. CDR3 region: CASSQEGAGNTIYF. For the CDR3, the DNA is TGCGCCAGCAGCCAAGAAGGGGCTGGAAACACCATATATTTT.

CDR3 bases: TGTGCCAGCAGCCTGACGGGAGAGAGACCCTACGAGCAGTACTTC. Its translation: CASSLTGERPYEQYF. The genes are TRBV28 and TRBJ2-7; perhaps TRBD2 as D (6 bases). This CDR3 has 15 residues. V was shortened by 6 bases and J by 2 bases, with 17 bases between the two germline ends. From germline, CDR1 is MDHEN and CDR2 SYDVKM.

V usage is TRBV10-1 and J usage is TRBJ2-7, with 7 bases lining up with TRBD2. Germline V gives CDR1 WNHNN, CDR2 SYGVQD (reference sequence). The V and J ends lost 3 bases and 9 bases, in that order; junction bases with no gene match: 5. This CDR3 has 12 residues. CDR3 sequence reads: CASSDGAGRQYF. The CDR3 DNA follows: TGCGCCAGCAGTGATGGAGCGGGAAGGCAGTACTTC.

DNA for the CDR3: TGCGCCAGCAGCCCCGGGGGCGGGAGGGCCCACACCGACAATGAGCAGTTCTTC. Translating gives CASSPGGGRAHTDNEQFF. V is TRBV10-1 and J is TRBJ2-1; 9 positions agree with TRBD2. The CDR3 loop spans 18 amino acids. The germline CDR1 and CDR2 sequences are WNHNN and SYGVQD (reference sequence). Trimming took 6 bases from V and 5 from J; bases not matched to a gene: 17.

The rearrangement joins TRBV7-9 to TRBJ2-1, with 12 bases fitting TRBD2. The J segment lost 7 bases and the V segment lost 5 bases, leaving 6 bases of the junction unmatched. The CDR3 sequence is 15 residues long. Germline V lookup: CDR1 SEHNR, CDR2 FQNEAQ (reference sequence). The CDR3 DNA sequence: TGTGCCAGCAGCCCACTGGGACTAGCGGGTAATGAGCAGTTCTTC. This sequence encodes CASSPLGLAGNEQFF.

CDR3 residues: CAWTLGGGYTF. The CDR3 DNA sequence: TGTGCCTGGACCTTGGGGGGTGGCTACACCTTC. This chain connects TRBV30 to TRBJ1-2, with a weak D call TRBD1 (5 bases). The CDR3 is made up of 11 amino acids. The ends were cut back, 4 bases at V and 7 bases at J, with 10 bases in the middle. Germline CDR1 and CDR2: GTSNPN and SVGIG (reference sequence).